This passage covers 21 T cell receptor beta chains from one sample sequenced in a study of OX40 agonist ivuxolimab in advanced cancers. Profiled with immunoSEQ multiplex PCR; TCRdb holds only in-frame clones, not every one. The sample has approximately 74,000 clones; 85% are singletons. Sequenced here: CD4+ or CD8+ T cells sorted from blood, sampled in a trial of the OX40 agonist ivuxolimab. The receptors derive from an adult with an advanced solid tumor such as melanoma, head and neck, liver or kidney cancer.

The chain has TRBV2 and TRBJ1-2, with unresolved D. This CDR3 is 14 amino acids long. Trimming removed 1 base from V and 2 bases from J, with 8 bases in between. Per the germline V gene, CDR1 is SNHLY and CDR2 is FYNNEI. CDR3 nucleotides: TGTGCCAGCAGTGAAGTTGTCTCGAACTATGGCTACACCTTC. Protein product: CASSEVVSNYGYTF.

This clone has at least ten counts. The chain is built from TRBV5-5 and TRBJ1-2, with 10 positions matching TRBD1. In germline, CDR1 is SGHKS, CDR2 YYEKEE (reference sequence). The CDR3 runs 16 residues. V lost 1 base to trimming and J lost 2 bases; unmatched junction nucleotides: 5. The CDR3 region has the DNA TGTGCCAGCAGCTTGTACGTGGGACAGGGGAACTATGGCTACACCTTC. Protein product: CASSLYVGQGNYGYTF.

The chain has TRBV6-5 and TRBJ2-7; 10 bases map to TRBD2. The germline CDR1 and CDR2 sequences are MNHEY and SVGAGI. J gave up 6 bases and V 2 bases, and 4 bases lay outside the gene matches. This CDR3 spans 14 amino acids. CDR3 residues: CASSYLAGEGEQYF. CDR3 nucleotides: TGTGCCAGCAGTTACCTAGCGGGAGAAGGCGAGCAGTACTTC.

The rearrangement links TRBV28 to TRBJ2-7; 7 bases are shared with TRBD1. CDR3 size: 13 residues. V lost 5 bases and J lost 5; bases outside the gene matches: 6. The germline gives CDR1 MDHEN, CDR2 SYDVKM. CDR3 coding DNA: TGTGCCAGCAGTGAGCAGGGGGTGAACGAGCAGTACTTC. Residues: CASSEQGVNEQYF. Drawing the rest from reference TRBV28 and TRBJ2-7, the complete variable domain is DVKVTQSSRYLVKRTGEKVFLECVQDMDHENMFWYRQDPGLGLRLIYFSYDVKMKEKGDIPEGYSVSREKKERFSLILESASTNQTSMYLCASSEQGVNEQYFGPGTRLTVT.

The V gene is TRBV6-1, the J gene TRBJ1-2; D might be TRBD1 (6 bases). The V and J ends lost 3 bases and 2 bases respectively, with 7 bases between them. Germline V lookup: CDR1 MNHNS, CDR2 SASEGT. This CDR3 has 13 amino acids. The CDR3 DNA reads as TGTGCCAGCAGTGATGGACAGAACTATGGCTACACCTTC. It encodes CASSDGQNYGYTF.

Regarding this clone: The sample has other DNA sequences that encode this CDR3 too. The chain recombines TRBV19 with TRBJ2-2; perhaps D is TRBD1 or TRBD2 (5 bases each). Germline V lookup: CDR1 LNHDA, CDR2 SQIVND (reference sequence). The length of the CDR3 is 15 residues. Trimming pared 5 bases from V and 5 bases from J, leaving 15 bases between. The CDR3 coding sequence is TGTGCCAGTAGTTACCGGGGCCCGGGTACCGGGGAGCTGTTTTTT. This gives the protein CASSYRGPGTGELFF.

The DNA for the CDR3 is TGTGCCAGCAGGGGACTGGCGGGATCAAACTACGAGCAGTACTTC. This encodes CASRGLAGSNYEQYF. The V gene is TRBV6-5, the J gene TRBJ2-7; D perhaps matches TRBD2 (6 bases). From germline, CDR1 is MNHEY and CDR2 SVGAGI. There are 15 residues in the CDR3. V gave up 6 bases and J gave up 3 bases, with 18 bases separating them.

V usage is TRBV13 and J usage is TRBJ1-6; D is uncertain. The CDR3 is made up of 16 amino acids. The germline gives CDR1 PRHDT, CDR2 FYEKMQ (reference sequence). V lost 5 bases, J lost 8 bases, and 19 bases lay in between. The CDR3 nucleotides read TGTGCCAGCAGCGGCAGACGGATTCTAAAGTATTCACCCCTCCACTTT. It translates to CASSGRRILKYSPLHF.

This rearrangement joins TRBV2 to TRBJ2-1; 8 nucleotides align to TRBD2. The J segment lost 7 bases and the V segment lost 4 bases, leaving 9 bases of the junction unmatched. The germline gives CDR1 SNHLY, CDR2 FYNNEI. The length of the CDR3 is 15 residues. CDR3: CASSASGGAGNEQFF. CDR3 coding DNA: TGTGCCAGCAGTGCGAGCGGGGGAGCGGGGAATGAGCAGTTCTTC.

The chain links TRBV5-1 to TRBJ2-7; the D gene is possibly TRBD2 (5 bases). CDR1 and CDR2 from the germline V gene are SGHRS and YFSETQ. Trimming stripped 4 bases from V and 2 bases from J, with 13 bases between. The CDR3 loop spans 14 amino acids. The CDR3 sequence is CASSDYRSPYEQYF. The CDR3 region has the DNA TGCGCCAGCAGCGACTACCGGTCGCCCTACGAGCAGTACTTC.

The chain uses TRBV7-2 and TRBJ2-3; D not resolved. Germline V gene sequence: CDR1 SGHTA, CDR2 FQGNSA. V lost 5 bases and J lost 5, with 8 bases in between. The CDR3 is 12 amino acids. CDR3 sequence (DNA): TGTGCCAGCAGCGACGGTGAAGATACGCAGTATTTT. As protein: CASSDGEDTQYF.

CDR3 coding DNA: TGTGCCAGCAGCTTAGCCCGGACAGGGGTCGTATCACCCCTCCACTTT. Its protein product is CASSLARTGVVSPLHF. J is TRBJ1-6 and V is TRBV7-9, with 9 positions matching TRBD1. The CDR3 has 16 residues. Germline V gene lookup returns CDR1 SEHNR and CDR2 FQNEAQ (reference sequence). V lost 0 bases and J lost 10; bases outside the gene matches: 7.

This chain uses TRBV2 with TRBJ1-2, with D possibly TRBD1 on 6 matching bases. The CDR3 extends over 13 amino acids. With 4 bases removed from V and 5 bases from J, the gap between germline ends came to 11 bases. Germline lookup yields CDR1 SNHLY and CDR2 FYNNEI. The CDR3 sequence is CASSAQGQYGYTF. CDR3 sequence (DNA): TGTGCCAGCAGTGCACAGGGCCAATATGGCTACACCTTC.

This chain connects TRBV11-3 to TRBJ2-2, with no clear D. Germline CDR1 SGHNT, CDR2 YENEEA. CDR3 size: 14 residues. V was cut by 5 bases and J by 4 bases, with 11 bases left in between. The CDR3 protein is CASSATRVTGELFF. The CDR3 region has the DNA TGTGCCAGCAGCGCTACACGGGTCACCGGGGAGCTGTTTTTT.

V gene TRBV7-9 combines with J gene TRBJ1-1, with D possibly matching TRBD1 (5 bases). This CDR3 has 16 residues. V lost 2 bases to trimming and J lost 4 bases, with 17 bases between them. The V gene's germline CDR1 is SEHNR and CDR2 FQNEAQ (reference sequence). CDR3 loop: CASSLLRGMSRTEAFF. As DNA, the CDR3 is TGTGCCAGCAGCTTACTGCGGGGGATGAGCCGCACTGAAGCTTTCTTT.

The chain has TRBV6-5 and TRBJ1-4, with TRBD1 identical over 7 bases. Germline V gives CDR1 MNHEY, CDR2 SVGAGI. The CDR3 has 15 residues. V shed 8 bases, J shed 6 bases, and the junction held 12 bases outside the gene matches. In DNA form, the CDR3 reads TGTGCCAGCCGCGGTCACAGGGGCTACGATGAAAAACTGTTTTTT. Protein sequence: CASRGHRGYDEKLFF.

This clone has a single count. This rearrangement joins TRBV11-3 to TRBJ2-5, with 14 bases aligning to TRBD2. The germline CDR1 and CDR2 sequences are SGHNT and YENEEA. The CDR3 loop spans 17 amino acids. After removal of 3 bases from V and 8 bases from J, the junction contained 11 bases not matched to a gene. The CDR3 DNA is TGTGCCAGCAGCTTGGCCGGGACTAGCGGGAGCAGGGGTACCCAGTACTTC. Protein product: CASSLAGTSGSRGTQYF.

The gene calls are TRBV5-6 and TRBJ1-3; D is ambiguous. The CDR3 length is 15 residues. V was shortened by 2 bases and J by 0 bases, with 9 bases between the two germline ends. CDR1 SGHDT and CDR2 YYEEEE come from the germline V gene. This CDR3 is CASSFRRSSGNTIYF. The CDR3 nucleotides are TGTGCCAGCAGCTTCCGGCGAAGCTCTGGAAACACCATATATTTT.

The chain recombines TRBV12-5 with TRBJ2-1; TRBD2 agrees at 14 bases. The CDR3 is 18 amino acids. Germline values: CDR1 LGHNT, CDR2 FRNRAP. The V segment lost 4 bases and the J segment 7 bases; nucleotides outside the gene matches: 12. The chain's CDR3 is CASGSTSTSGRAVNEQFF. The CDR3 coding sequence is TGTGCTAGTGGTTCAACCTCGACTAGCGGGAGGGCAGTTAATGAGCAGTTCTTC. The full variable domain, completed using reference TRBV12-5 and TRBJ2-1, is DARVTQTPRHKVTEMGQEVTMRCQPILGHNTVFWYRQTMMQGLELLAYFRNRAPLDDSGMPKDRFSAEMPDATLATLKIQPSEPRDSAVYFCASGSTSTSGRAVNEQFFGPGTRLTVL.

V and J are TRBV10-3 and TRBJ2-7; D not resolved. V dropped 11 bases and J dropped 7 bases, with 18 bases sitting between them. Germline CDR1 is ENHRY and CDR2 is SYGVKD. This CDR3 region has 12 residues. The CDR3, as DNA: TGTGCCTCCGGTCTCCCTGCTGGGGAGCAGTACTTC. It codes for CASGLPAGEQYF.

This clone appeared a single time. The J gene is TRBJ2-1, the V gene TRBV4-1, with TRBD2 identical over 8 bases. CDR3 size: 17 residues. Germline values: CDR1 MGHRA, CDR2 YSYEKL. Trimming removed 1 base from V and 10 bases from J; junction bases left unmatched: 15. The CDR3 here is CASSQVGGGGSRQEQFF. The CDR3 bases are TGCGCCAGCAGCCAAGTAGGTGGCGGGGGGTCGCGACAGGAGCAGTTCTTC.